This T cell receptor beta chain was sequenced during a study of T cell repertoires in aging, cancer and after chemotherapy. Study background: Six age groups, ranging from 30 or younger to 70 or older, included the donors. Patients with chronic lymphocytic leukemia were sampled before and after fludarabine- or bendamustine-based chemotherapy. Study findings and constraints: No conclusions about immunological memory after chemotherapy can be drawn from the repertoire data.

Germline V gene lookup returns CDR1 SGHTA and CDR2 FQGNSA. Unmatched junction bases numbered 4, after V lost 1 base and J lost 5 bases. This CDR3 contains 16 residues. Amplification of TCR beta used genomic DNA extracted from peripheral blood. About this clonotype: Its matching antigen is unknown.

A mixed TRB-A/B primer pool amplified rearranged TRB by multiplex touch-down PCR. TCRdb re-called the multiplex PCR reads through MiXCR, storing one row per CDR3 protein. The data hold roughly 2,400 distinct CDR3 sequences, with over 20% observed a single time. The sequence derives from a human donor with a blood cancer. V is TRBV7-2 and J is TRBJ2-2, with 10 bases matching TRBD1. The sequenced sample was blood. The CDR3 is CASSLGWTGGTGELFF. CDR3 in DNA: TGTGCCAGCAGCTTAGGGTGGACAGGGGGTACCGGGGAGCTGTTTTTT.